This T cell receptor (beta chain) was sequenced in a study of blood T cell repertoires in COVID-19. V lost 8 bases and J 5 bases, leaving 6 bases between the germline ends. The CDR3 consists of 10 residues. Germline V gene lookup returns CDR1 LNHDA and CDR2 SQIVND (reference sequence). Per the original data handling: From reference gene primer amplification, estimates of nucleated cell counts were derived. Clones were read by immunoSEQ multiplex PCR, and TCRdb kept only the in-frame ones, dropping some. V and J calls and clone size are copied from that table; D and trimming were computed from the DNA. The table has about 460,000 clones, around nine tenths seen once; the top ten hold approximately 8%. Clinical history as reported by participants underpinned cohort assignment.

The rearrangement links TRBV19 to TRBJ1-1; D unclear. The sequenced sample was PBMCs or T cells enriched from blood (not recorded which). The TCR originated in a woman aged 60-70 years who had recovered from COVID-19. CDR3 amino acids: CASFGTEAFF. CDR3 in DNA: TGTGCCAGTTTCGGTACTGAAGCTTTCTTT.